This T cell receptor (beta chain) came from a study of identical twins. MiXCR was run by TCRdb on the 5' RACE reads, yielding one entry per CDR3 protein. In the table there are roughly 630,000 distinct CDR3 sequences, about 7% of which are singletons. Germline CDR1 DFQATT, CDR2 SNEGSKA (reference sequence). The V gene end was trimmed by 6 bases and the J gene end by 6 bases; junction bases not matched to a gene: 12. This CDR3 comprises 16 residues. These data are also associated with another study on yellow fever vaccine responses in identical twins.

The genes are TRBV20-1 and TRBJ2-3; 13 nucleotides align to TRBD2. Source material: PBMCs. The receptor's source is a woman under 30 in good health. CDR3 residues: CSAIGAQLAGGDTQYF. CDR3 sequence (DNA): TGCAGTGCGATAGGGGCCCAACTAGCGGGGGGGGATACGCAGTATTTT.